This T cell receptor (beta chain) was captured by sequencing in a study of CD8+CD57+ T cells in acquired aplastic anemia (dated by TCRdb to the late 2010s). Notes on the research overall: DNA extracted from sorted CD4+ and CD8+ cells had a mean of approximately 3 ug, with a range of 0.2 to 27.4 ug. Healthy donor samples averaged roughly 9.9 million reads for CD4+ and about 11 million for CD8+ cells.

V loses 2 bases at its end and J loses 3 bases; junction bases beyond the gene matches: 4. CDR1 and CDR2 are drawn from the germline V gene: SGHVS, FNYEAQ. The CDR3 sequence holds 14 residues, the cysteine and phenylalanine included. The sequence is cut down to CDR3 DNA, 42 bases in frame from base 1. TCR beta VDJ combination and CDR3 sequence profiling used genomic DNA as the template. TCR repertoire sequencing was run on an Illumina HiSeq 2000. As for the authors' bioinformatics: Repertoire assessment relied on Simpson's diversity index, CDR3 size and DJ length profiles, and TRBV/TRBJ rearrangement plots. The most abundant DNA sequence in the deep sequencing data was taken as the immunodominant clone. CDR3 amino acid sequences were checked for sharing between subjects and were compared against published repertoires and the VDJdb database. TCRdb ran its own pipeline on the public reads, namely fastp trimming at Q25 and MiXCR clone calling, and kept in-frame beta chains. Rows are unified per CDR3 protein, each entry keeping the most common DNA and genes. TCRdb, not the authors, supplied the V and J calls. This sample holds around 170,000 distinct CDR3 sequences; about 60% were observed only once. Of the sample, 45% falls within the top ten clones.

In this study, sorted CD4+ and CD8+ T cells from the blood of healthy subjects and of severe aplastic anemia patients had their TCR repertoires deep-sequenced. Ficoll-Paque density gradient centrifugation was used to isolate peripheral blood mononuclear cells. Before DNA extraction, CD4+ and CD8+ T cells were sorted by FACS or by magnetic beads. Turning to this clonotype: Its target antigen remains unknown. There are no base qualities to consult, and no much larger clone falls within one base.

What the work shows at the level of the full study, not this receptor alone: Around 30 CD8+ CDR3 sequences were shared between patients and controls but appeared highly expressed in patients and within their immunodominant clones. Patients and healthy controls showed no significant difference in CD8+ Simpson's diversity (P=0.060).

Sequencing was performed on sorted CD4+, CD8+, or CD8+CD57+ T cells (not recorded which) from PBMCs. Here the chain combines TRBV7-6 and TRBJ2-7, with 7 junctional bases fitting TRBD1. This clonotype was sampled from a human donor in good health. The bases are TGTGCCAGCAGCTTAATAGGGGGCGGCTACGAGCAGTACTTC. Translated, this is CASSLIGGGYEQYF.